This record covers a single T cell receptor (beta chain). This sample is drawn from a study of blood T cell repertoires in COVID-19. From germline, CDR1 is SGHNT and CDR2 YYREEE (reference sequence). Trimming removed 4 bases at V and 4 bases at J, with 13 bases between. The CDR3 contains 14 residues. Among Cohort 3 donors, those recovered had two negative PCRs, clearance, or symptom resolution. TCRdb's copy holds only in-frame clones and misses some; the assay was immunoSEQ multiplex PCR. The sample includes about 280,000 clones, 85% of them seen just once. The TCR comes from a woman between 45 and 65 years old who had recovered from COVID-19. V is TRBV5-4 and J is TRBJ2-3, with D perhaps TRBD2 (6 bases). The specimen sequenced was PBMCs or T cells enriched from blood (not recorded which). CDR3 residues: CASSIGSPPDTQYF. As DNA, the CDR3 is TGTGCCAGCAGCATCGGGAGCCCCCCAGATACGCAGTATTTT.